This TCR beta chain emerged from a study of blood T cell repertoires in COVID-19. For the study at large: Spain, Italy and the United States supplied samples that represented acute and convalescent COVID-19. In each case, the material was cDNA or gDNA derived from T cells, B-cell-depleted T cells, or PBMCs.

Trimming removed 0 bases from V and 5 bases from J, with 8 bases in between. The CDR3 is 14 amino acids. CDR1 and CDR2 from the germline V gene are SGHKS and YYEKEE (reference sequence). Patients at the Seattle site were enrolled during active infection and followed longitudinally. Sequencing was performed with immunoSEQ multiplex PCR; in TCRdb, only in-frame clones are kept and a portion is missing. The sample has fewer than 200,000 clones; about four fifths are singletons. V usage is TRBV5-5 and J usage is TRBJ2-2; D unresolved. The sequenced sample was peripheral blood. The clonotype originates from a woman older than 75 with COVID-19, enrolled during active disease. The CDR3 DNA sequence: TGTGCCAGCAGCTTGGCCCAGTGGACCGGGGAGCTGTTTTTT. Translated: CASSLAQWTGELFF.